Below are 15 T cell receptor beta chains sequenced from a single sample in a study of neurological immune-mediated disorders (dated by TCRdb to about 2019). What this sample's time point label stands for: longitudinal time-point 1 (baseline). Library generation was performed with 5' RACE. TCRdb lists the instrument as Illumina HiSeq 2500. TCRdb handled the public reads itself, with Q25 trimming in fastp and clone calling in MiXCR, and kept productive beta chains. Records with the same CDR3 protein are collapsed into one entry carrying the most frequent genes and DNA. The sample table contains tens of thousands of distinct CDR3 sequences; only one count was recorded for about 9% of them. The ten largest account for 1.6% of the sample. The sequencing input was PBMCs. Receptor source: a woman aged 40 to 49 in good health.

This clonotype has at least ten counts. This chain uses TRBV15 with TRBJ2-6; D remains unclear. The CDR3 spans 17 residues. Trimming removed 0 bases at V and 1 base at J, with 10 bases between. Germline CDR1 reads LNHNV; CDR2 reads YYDKDF (reference sequence). For the CDR3, the DNA is TGTGCCACCAGCAGAGATACAATGGGGTCTGGGGCCAACGTCCTGACTTTC. It yields the protein CATSRDTMGSGANVLTF.

This clonotype was found many times. J is TRBJ2-3 and V is TRBV18; D is undetermined. With 2 bases removed from V and 4 bases from J, the gap between germline ends came to 4 bases. Germline lookup yields CDR1 KGHSH and CDR2 LQKENI. This CDR3 has 12 residues. CDR3 bases: TGTGCCAGCTCACCATCCCCAGATACGCAGTATTTT. Its translation is CASSPSPDTQYF. The whole variable domain, filled in from reference TRBV18 and TRBJ2-3, reads NAGVMQNPRHLVRRRGQEARLRCSPMKGHSHVYWYRQLPEEGLKFMVYLQKENIIDESGMPKERFSAEFPKEGPSILRIQQVVRGDSAAYFCASSPSPDTQYFGPGTRLTVL.

In its sample, this clonotype was seen many times. V and J are TRBV20-1 and TRBJ1-5; D is ambiguous. Per germline, CDR1 DFQATT and CDR2 SNEGSKA (reference sequence). V was trimmed by 3 bases and J by 4 bases, leaving 10 bases between them. CDR3 length: 13 residues. The CDR3: CSASGDNNQPQHF. CDR3 bases: TGCAGTGCTAGTGGTGATAATAATCAGCCCCAGCATTTT.

The rearrangement joins TRBV7-8 to TRBJ1-2; tentative D call: TRBD1 (5 bases). Germline V gives CDR1 SGHVS, CDR2 FQNEAQ. The CDR3 has 15 amino acids. The ends were cut back, 1 base at V and 4 bases at J, with 13 bases in the middle. The CDR3 protein is CASSLEAGDSYGYTF. CDR3 DNA: TGTGCCAGCAGCTTAGAGGCGGGGGATAGCTATGGCTACACCTTC.

This clonotype was observed at least ten times. The gene calls are TRBV10-3 and TRBJ2-7; no firm D call. Trimming cost V 3 bases and J 0 bases, with 12 bases left between them. This CDR3 is built from 15 residues. Germline V gene lookup returns CDR1 ENHRY and CDR2 SYGVKD. CDR3 amino acids: CAISDFVDRSYEQYF. The CDR3 DNA is TGTGCCATCAGTGACTTCGTGGACCGCTCCTACGAGCAGTACTTC.

There are many counts of this clonotype. J is TRBJ2-1 and V is TRBV10-3, with unresolved D. V lost 2 bases and J lost 8, with 4 bases in between. Germline values: CDR1 ENHRY, CDR2 SYGVKD. The CDR3 sequence is 11 residues long. The CDR3 here is CAISEEDEQFF. The CDR3 DNA reads as TGTGCCATCAGTGAGGAAGATGAGCAGTTCTTC.

This clonotype was observed many times. V usage is TRBV5-1 and J usage is TRBJ2-1; D may be TRBD2 (6 bases). The CDR3 has 14 residues. V gave up 3 bases and J gave up 7 bases, with 14 bases separating them. Germline CDR1 is SGHRS and CDR2 is YFSETQ. CDR3 sequence reads: CASSWAPEGNEQFF. The CDR3 coding sequence is TGCGCCAGCAGCTGGGCCCCGGAGGGAAATGAGCAGTTCTTC.

This clonotype has at least ten counts. The chain recombines TRBV29-1 with TRBJ1-5; D is undetermined. CDR1 is SQVTM, CDR2 ANQGSEA, per germline. CDR3 length: 13 residues. V was cut by 6 bases and J by 1 base, with 10 bases left in between. The CDR3 bases are TGCAGCGTCTGGGAAAACAGCAATCAGCCCCAGCATTTT. Protein: CSVWENSNQPQHF.

This clonotype has a single count. This may be a read error: a much more frequent sequence differs by one nucleotide. The chain combines TRBV14 with TRBJ2-7; 11 positions match TRBD2. Trimming removed 7 bases from V and 6 bases from J; junction bases left unmatched: 14. Per germline, CDR1 SGHDN and CDR2 FVKESK. This CDR3 is 16 amino acids long. CDR3 amino acids: CASNHLLAGVPTEQYF. As DNA, the CDR3 is TGTGCCAGCAACCATCTACTAGCGGGAGTGCCGACCGAGCAGTACTTC.

In the case of this clonotype: A much larger clonotype is one base distant, so this may be a read error. CDR3 protein: CASSLEGEGATEAFF. CDR3 bases: TGTGCCAGCAGCTTAGAAGGCGAAGGGGCCACTGAAGCTTTCTTT. The chain is built from TRBV11-1 and TRBJ1-1, with a possible D match to TRBD1 (5 bases). Germline V gives CDR1 SGHAT, CDR2 FQDESV (reference sequence). CDR3 length: 15 amino acids. V gave up 1 base and J gave up 4 bases, with 13 bases separating them.

Ten or more counts support this clonotype. The chain links TRBV5-1 to TRBJ1-1; TRBD1 aligns across 7 bases. The CDR3 is made up of 14 amino acids. Germline values: CDR1 SGHRS, CDR2 YFSETQ. The V and J ends lost 1 base and 4 bases, in that order; junction bases with no gene match: 4. The CDR3 reads CASSLSGGATEAFF. The CDR3 region has the DNA TGCGCCAGCAGCTTGTCAGGGGGGGCCACTGAAGCTTTCTTT.

There are many counts of this clonotype. J is TRBJ1-1 and V is TRBV5-1; D remains ambiguous. V lost 1 base and J lost 8, with 9 bases in between. The germline gives CDR1 SGHRS, CDR2 YFSETQ. This CDR3 region has 12 residues. As DNA, the CDR3 is TGCGCCAGCAGCTTGCCGGGCCGGGAAGCTTTCTTT. It is translated as CASSLPGREAFF.

At least ten counts were recorded for this clonotype. V gene TRBV4-3 combines with J gene TRBJ1-1, with D hard to call. The CDR3 extends over 16 amino acids. Trimming stripped 4 bases from V and 0 bases from J, with 15 bases between. CDR1 and CDR2 (germline): LGHNA, YSLEER. CDR3 DNA: TGCGCCAGCAGCCGAGATTACAGCCGCATGAACACTGAAGCTTTCTTT. Protein sequence: CASSRDYSRMNTEAFF.

The sample holds many counts of this clonotype. The chain has TRBV7-8 and TRBJ2-5; TRBD2 might be the D (5 bases). CDR3 length: 13 amino acids. CDR1 SGHVS and CDR2 FQNEAQ come from the germline V gene. Trimming cost V 1 base and J 5 bases, with 8 bases left between them. The CDR3, as DNA: TGTGCCAGCAGCTTAGACAGAGGGGAGACCCAGTACTTC. Protein product: CASSLDRGETQYF.

The table lists this clonotype with many counts. The chain links TRBV12-3 or TRBV12-4 to TRBJ1-5, with D tentatively TRBD1 (6 bases). This CDR3 contains 13 residues. V lost 5 bases and J lost 7, with 12 bases in between. The CDR3 nucleotides read TGTGCCAGCAGTCTTACAGGGCACCAGCCCCAGCATTTT. Its protein is CASSLTGHQPQHF.